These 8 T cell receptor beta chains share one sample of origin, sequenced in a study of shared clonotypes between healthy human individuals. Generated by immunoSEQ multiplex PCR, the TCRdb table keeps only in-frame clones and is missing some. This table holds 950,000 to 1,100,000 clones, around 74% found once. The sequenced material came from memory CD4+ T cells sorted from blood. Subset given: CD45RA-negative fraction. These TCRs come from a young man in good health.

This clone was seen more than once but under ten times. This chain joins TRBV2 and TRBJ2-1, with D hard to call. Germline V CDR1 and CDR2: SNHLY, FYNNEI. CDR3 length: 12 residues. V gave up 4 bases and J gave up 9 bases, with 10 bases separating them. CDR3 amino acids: CASSARGLEQFF. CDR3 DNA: TGTGCCAGCAGTGCTAGAGGCCTTGAGCAGTTCTTC.

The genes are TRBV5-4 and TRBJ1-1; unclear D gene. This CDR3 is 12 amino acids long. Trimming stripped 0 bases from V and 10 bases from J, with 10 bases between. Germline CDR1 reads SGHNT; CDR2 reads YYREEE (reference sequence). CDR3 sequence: CASSLDRTGAFF. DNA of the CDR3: TGTGCCAGCAGCTTGGATCGTACGGGAGCTTTCTTT. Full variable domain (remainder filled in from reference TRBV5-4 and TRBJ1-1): ETGVTQSPTHLIKTRGQQVTLRCSSQSGHNTVSWYQQALGQGPQFIFQYYREEENGRGNFPPRFSGLQFPNYSSELNVNALELDDSALYLCASSLDRTGAFFGQGTRLTVV.

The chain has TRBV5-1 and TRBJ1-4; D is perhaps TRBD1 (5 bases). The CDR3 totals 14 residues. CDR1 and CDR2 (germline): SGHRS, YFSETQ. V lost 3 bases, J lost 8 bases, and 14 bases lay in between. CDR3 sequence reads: CASSYIDRREKLFF. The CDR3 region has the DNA TGCGCCAGCAGCTATATTGACAGACGGGAAAAACTGTTTTTT.

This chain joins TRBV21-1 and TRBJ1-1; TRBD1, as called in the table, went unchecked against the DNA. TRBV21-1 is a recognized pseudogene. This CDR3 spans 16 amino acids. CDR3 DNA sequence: TGTGCCAGCAGCAACCCACAGAATAAGGGGGTCCCTGAAGCTTTCTTT. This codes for CASSNPQNKGVPEAFF.

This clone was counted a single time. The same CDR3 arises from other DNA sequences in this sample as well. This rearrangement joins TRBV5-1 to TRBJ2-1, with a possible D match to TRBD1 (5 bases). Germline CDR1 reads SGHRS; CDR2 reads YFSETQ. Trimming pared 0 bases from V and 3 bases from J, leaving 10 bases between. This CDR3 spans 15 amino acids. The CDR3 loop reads CASSLGQISYNEQFF. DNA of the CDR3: TGCGCCAGCAGCTTGGGACAGATAAGCTACAATGAGCAGTTCTTC.

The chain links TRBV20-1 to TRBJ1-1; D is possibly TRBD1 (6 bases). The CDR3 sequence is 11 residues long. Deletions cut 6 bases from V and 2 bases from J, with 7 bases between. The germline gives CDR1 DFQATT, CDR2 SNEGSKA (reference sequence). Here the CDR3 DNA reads TGCAGTGCGGACAGCAACACTGAAGCTTTCTTT. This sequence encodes CSADSNTEAFF.

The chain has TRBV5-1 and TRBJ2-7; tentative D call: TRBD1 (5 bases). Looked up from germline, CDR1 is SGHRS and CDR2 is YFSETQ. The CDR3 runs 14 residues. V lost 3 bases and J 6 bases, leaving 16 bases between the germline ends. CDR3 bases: TGCGCCAGCAGCTCCCAGGGCCACAGGTCCGAGCAGTACTTC. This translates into CASSSQGHRSEQYF.

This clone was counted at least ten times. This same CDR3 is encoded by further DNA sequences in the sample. CDR3 bases: TGTGCCAGCAGCCGGAGCTTGGTCACCGGGGAGCTGTTTTTT. Translating gives CASSRSLVTGELFF. V usage is TRBV7-9 and J usage is TRBJ2-2; D is uncertain. Trimming left V 5 bases short and J 4 bases short, with 11 bases between. The CDR3 extends over 14 amino acids. Per the germline V gene, CDR1 is SEHNR and CDR2 is FQNEAQ (reference sequence). Full variable domain (missing parts from reference TRBV7-9 and TRBJ2-2): DTGVSQNPRHKITKRGQNVTFRCDPISEHNRLYWYRQTLGQGPEFLTYFQNEAQLEKSRLLSDRFSAERPKGSFSTLEIQRTEQGDSAMYLCASSRSLVTGELFFGEGSRLTVL.